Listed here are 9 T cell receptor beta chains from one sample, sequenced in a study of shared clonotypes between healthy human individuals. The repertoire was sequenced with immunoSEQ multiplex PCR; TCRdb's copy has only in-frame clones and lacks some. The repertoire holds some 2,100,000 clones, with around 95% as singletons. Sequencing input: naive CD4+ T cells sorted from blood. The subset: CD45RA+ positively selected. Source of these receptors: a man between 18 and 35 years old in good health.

This CDR3 is CASSPTGTPSSYEQYF. DNA of the CDR3: TGTGCCAGCTCACCTACCGGGACACCGAGCTCCTACGAGCAGTACTTC. The chain has TRBV18 and TRBJ2-7; D possibly corresponds to TRBD1 (6 bases). The CDR3 length is 16 residues. Germline lookup yields CDR1 KGHSH and CDR2 LQKENI. V was clipped by 3 bases and J by 0 bases, with 15 bases between them.

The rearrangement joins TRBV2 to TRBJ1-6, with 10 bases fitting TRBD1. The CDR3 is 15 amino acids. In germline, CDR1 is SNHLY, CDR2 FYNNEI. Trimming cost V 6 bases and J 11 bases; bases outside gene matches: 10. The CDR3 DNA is TGTGCCAGCAGACCGGGACAGGGGCTTCCAGCACCCCTCCACTTT. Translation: CASRPGQGLPAPLHF.

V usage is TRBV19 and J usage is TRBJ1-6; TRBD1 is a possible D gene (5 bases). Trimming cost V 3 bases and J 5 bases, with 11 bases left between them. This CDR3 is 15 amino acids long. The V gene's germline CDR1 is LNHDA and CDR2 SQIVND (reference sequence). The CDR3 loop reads CASSMSSGDNSPLHF. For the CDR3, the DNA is TGTGCCAGTAGTATGTCATCGGGGGATAATTCACCCCTCCACTTT.

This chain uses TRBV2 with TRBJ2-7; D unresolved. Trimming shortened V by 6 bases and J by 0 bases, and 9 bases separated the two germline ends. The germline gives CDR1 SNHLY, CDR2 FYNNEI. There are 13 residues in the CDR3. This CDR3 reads CASSKMSSYEQYF. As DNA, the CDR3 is TGTGCCAGCAGCAAGATGAGCTCCTACGAGCAGTACTTC.

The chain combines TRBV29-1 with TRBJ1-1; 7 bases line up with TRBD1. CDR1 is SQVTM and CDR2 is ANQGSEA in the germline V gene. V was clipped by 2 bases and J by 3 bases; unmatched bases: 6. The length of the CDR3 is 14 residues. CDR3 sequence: CSVEIWQGDTEAFF. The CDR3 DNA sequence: TGCAGCGTTGAAATATGGCAGGGGGACACTGAAGCTTTCTTT.

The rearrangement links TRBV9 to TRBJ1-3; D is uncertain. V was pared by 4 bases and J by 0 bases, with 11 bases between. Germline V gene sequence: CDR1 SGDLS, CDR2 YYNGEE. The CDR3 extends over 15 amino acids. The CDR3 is CASSPRLVSGNTIYF. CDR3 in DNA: TGTGCCAGCAGCCCCCGGCTGGTCTCTGGAAACACCATATATTTT.

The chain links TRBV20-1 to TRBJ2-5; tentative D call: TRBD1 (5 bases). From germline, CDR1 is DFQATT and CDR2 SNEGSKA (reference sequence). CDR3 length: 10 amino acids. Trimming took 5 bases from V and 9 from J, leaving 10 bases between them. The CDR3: CSAGAQAQYF. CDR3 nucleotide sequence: TGCAGTGCTGGGGCCCAAGCCCAGTACTTC.

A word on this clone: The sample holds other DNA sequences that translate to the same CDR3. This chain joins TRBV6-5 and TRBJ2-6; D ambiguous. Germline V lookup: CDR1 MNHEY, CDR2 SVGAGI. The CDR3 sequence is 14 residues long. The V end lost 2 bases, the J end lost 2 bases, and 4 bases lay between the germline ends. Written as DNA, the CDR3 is TGTGCCAGCAGTTACCTAACTGGGGCCAACGTCCTGACTTTC. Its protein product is CASSYLTGANVLTF.

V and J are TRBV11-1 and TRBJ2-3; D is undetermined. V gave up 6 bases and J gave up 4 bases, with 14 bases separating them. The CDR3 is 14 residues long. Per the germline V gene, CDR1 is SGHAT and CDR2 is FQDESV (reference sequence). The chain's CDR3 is CASRLKNGPDTQYF. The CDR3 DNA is TGTGCCAGCAGACTGAAAAACGGTCCAGATACGCAGTATTTT.